The 8 T cell receptor beta chains below come from one sample, sequenced in a study of tissue T cells after allogeneic stem cell transplantation. The table came from immunoSEQ multiplex PCR; TCRdb's copy has only in-frame clones and leaves some out. The sample consists of roughly 4,200 clones, less than 50% of them appearing once. Time point here: mouse harvest day 14 after allogeneic transplant. Each mouse received 10^7 T-cell-depleted marrow cells plus 10^6 splenic CD5+ T cells by tail vein. What was sequenced was lymph node tissue. The receptor source for this set is a female BALB/c mouse given C57BL/6 T cells with graft-versus-host disease after an allogeneic hematopoietic cell transplant.

With regard to this clone: A read error is the likely source, as a far larger clone sits one nucleotide away. Germline and genes: mouse. The read ends 1 residue early relative to the CDR3; the germline J gene fills the gap. The chain has TRBV13-1 and TRBJ2-7; perhaps TRBD1 as D (6 bases). The CDR3 has 13 amino acids. Between the trimmed V and J ends, which lost 2 bases and 4 bases, there was a span of 10 bases. The germline gives CDR1 NSHNY, CDR2 SYGAGN. The covered CDR3 bases are TGTGCCAGCAGTGAGGGACACGTATATGAACAGTAC. Its translation: CASSEGHVYEQY. The whole CDR3 protein is CASSEGHVYEQYF.

A note on this clone: Mouse gene names and germline throughout. The CDR3 extends 1 residue past the end of the read, so its final part is completed from the germline J gene. The rearrangement uses TRBV3 and TRBJ2-7; 14 nucleotides line up with TRBD2. The V gene end was trimmed by 8 bases and the J gene end by 7 bases; junction bases not matched to a gene: 10. Germline V gene lookup returns CDR1 SNHLY and CDR2 FYNGKV (reference sequence). This CDR3 spans 15 amino acids. Here the CDR3 reads CASGDVGLGGREQYF. CDR3 bases read: TGTGCCAGCGGTGATGTGGGACTGGGGGGGCGCGAACAGTAC.

This clone is termed medium-sized (0.01 to 0.1%). Gene labels here are mouse ones. CDR3 residues: CASRTPIYEQYF. The CDR3 bases that were read are TGTGCTAGCAGGACGCCCATCTATGAACAGTAC. The chain employs TRBV21 and TRBJ2-7; no reliable D call. The sequenced fragment ends 1 residue before the CDR3 boundary, so the rest is inferred from the germline J gene. TRBV21 is flagged as an ORF with uncertain function. The V end lost 6 bases, the J end lost 3 bases, and 9 bases lay between the germline ends. The CDR3 length is 12 residues.

As for this clone: Gene names denote mouse genes. The CDR3 goes on 1 residue after the read ends, and that part is filled in from the germline J gene. The J gene is TRBJ2-7, the V gene TRBV31; 8 nucleotides match TRBD2. Germline V gene sequence: CDR1 GKSSPN, CDR2 SITVG. The CDR3 has 12 residues. V was clipped by 4 bases and J by 4 bases; unmatched bases: 3. The CDR3 DNA, read in part, is TGTGCCTGGAAGGACTGGGAGTATGAACAGTAC. This codes for CAWKDWEYEQY. The CDR3, in full, reads CAWKDWEYEQYF.

This clone showed up just a few times. Genes here carry mouse names. The read gets to within 1 residue of the CDR3 end, and the germline J gene fills in the rest. This sequence joins TRBV23 and TRBJ1-3; TRBD1 is the table's D call and was not checked against the DNA. Germline V gene data show CDR1 as KGHTA and CDR2 as FQNQQP. The CDR3 runs to 12 residues. The DNA read from the CDR3 is TGCTCCAGCAGTACAGGGGGAAATACGCTCTAT. Protein product: CSSSTGGNTLY. The entire CDR3 reads CSSSTGGNTLYF.

In regard to this clone: Genes and germline come from the mouse. The CDR3 bases that were read are TGTGCCAGCAGCCCGACAGGGAACACCGGGCAGCTCTAC. It encodes CASSPTGNTGQLY. The entire CDR3 is CASSPTGNTGQLYF. The chain links TRBV3 to TRBJ2-2, with 7 bases identical to TRBD1. The read ends 1 residue shy of where the CDR3 ends; the end is completed using the germline J gene. J lost 2 bases, V lost 5 bases, and 2 bases had no gene match. The length of the CDR3 is 14 residues. CDR1 is SNHLY and CDR2 is FYNGKV in the germline V gene (reference sequence).

In regard to this clone: All gene names here are mouse names. The missing CDR3 end, 1 residue past where the read stops, is filled in from the germline J gene. V is TRBV26 and J is TRBJ2-4; 9 bases are shared with TRBD1. CDR3 length: 13 amino acids. Trimming removed 5 bases from V and 7 bases from J; junction bases left unmatched: 4. Germline-derived CDR1 and CDR2 are KGHPV and FQNQEV (reference sequence). The part of the CDR3 DNA that was read is TGTGCCAGCAGTGGACAGGGGAGAGACACCTTGTAC. Translating gives CASSGQGRDTLY. The full CDR3 sequence reads CASSGQGRDTLYF.

As regards this clone: All gene names here are mouse names. The missing CDR3 end, 1 residue past where the read stops, is filled in from the germline J gene. The chain is built from TRBV19 and TRBJ2-7, with D possibly being TRBD1 (7 bases). The V gene's germline CDR1 is FNHDT and CDR2 SITEND (reference sequence). The length of the CDR3 is 12 residues. V was pared by 7 bases and J by 4 bases, with 12 bases between. CDR3 DNA (partial): TGTGCCAGCCAGGCAGGGGGGTATGAACAGTAC. Its protein product is CASQAGGYEQY. The whole CDR3 protein reads CASQAGGYEQYF.